The clone carrying this TCR beta chain was counted a few times. Its specificity is unknown. The source of the sample is a study of identical twins. Regarding the study as a whole: Invariant cells of the MAIT and iNKT types might have partly distorted the zero-insertion analyses. Models came in too low on out-of-frame TCR alpha sharing in monozygotic twins.

Via MiXCR, TCRdb re-called the 5' RACE reads, giving one row per CDR3 protein. The table includes more than 600,000 distinct CDR3 sequences, about 20% detected once. Germline-derived CDR1 and CDR2 are DFQATT and SNEGSKA (reference sequence). CDR3 length: 11 amino acids. V was pared by 4 bases and J by 3 bases, with 7 bases between. Another study also made use of these data, one on T cells expressing NK-cell markers. That source notes: HCMV serostatus: most of the eight sequenced donors positive, one negative.

This sequence joins TRBV20-1 and TRBJ2-7; D not certain. Input material: PBMCs. This receptor was obtained from a young woman in good health. The CDR3: CSATDDYEQYF. The CDR3 DNA reads TGCAGTGCTACCGATGACTACGAGCAGTACTTC.